This T cell receptor beta chain was documented in a study of cytomegalovirus exposure and HLA in healthy donors. Turning to the study itself: As an earlier analysis found, 180 million or so T cells yielded over 95 million unique TCR beta sequences. The study's findings and limits: Some public TCRs appeared in many individuals, while most sequences were rare.

Healthy bone marrow donors supplied every sample. The PCR contained 60 Vbeta and 13 Jbeta primers. Method: immunoSEQ multiplex PCR; TCRdb's copy keeps in-frame clones and lacks some. The table has fewer than 250,000 clones, 70% to 80% seen once. Germline V CDR1 and CDR2: SGHAT, FQNNGV. V trimming: 2 bases; J trimming: 8 bases; junction bases outside the gene matches: 9. CDR3 length: 15 amino acids. In this sample, this clone turned up a few times. Its antigen is currently unknown. The chain combines TRBV11-2 with TRBJ2-7; TRBD1 matches at 10 bases. The specimen was PBMCs. The source of this sequence is a man aged 35 to 55 in good health and CMV-seronegative. The CDR3 coding sequence is TGTGCCAGCAGCTTACCGGGACAGGGGAGGTGGAAGCAGTACTTC. Its translation: CASSLPGQGRWKQYF.